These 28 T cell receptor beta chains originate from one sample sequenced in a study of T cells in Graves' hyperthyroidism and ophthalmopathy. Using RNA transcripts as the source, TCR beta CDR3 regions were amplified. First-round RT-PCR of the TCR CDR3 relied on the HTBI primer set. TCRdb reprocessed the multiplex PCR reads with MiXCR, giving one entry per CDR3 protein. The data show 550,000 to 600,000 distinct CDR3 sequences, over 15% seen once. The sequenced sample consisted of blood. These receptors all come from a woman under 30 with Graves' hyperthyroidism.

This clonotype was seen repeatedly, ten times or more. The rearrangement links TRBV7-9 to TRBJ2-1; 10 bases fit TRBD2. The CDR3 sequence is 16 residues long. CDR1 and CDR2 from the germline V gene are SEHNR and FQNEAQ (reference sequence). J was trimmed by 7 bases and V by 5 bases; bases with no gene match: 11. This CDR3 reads CASSPVASGSGNEQFF. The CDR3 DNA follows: TGTGCCAGCAGCCCCGTTGCTAGCGGGAGTGGAAATGAGCAGTTCTTC.

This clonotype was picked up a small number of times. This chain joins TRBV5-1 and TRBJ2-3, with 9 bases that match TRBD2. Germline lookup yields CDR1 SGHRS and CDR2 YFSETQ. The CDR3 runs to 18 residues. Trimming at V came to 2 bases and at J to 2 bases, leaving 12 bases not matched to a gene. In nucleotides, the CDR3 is TGCGCCAGCAGCTTAGTTAGCGGGGGCCTACACTACACAGATACGCAGTATTTT. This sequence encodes CASSLVSGGLHYTDTQYF.

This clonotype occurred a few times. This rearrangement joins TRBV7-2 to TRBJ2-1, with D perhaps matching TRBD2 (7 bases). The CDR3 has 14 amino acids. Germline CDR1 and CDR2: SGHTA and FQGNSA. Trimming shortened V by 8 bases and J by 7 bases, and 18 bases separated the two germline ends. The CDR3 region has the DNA TGTGCCAGCGGAGAGGGGGGGGCCGGGAATGAGCAGTTCTTC. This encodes CASGEGGAGNEQFF.

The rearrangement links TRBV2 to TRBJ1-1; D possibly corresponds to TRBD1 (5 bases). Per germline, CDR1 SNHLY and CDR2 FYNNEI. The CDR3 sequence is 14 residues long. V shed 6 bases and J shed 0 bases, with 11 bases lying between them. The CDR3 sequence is CASRIQDLNTEAFF. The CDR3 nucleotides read TGTGCCAGCAGGATACAGGATTTGAACACTGAAGCTTTCTTT.

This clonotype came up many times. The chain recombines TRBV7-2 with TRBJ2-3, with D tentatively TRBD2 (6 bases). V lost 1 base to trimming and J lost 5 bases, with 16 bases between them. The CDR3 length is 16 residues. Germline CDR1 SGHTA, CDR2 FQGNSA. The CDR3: CASSLDILRELDTQYF. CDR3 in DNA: TGTGCCAGCAGCTTAGACATCTTGCGGGAACTAGATACGCAGTATTTT.

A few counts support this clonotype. The CDR3, as DNA: TGTGCCAGCAGCAGGGGACAGTTCTACGAGCAGTACTTC. Translated, it gives CASSRGQFYEQYF. The chain uses TRBV3-1 and TRBJ2-7; 7 bases line up with TRBD1. The CDR3 extends over 13 amino acids. V shed 5 bases and J 3 bases; nucleotides not matched to a gene: 4. CDR1 and CDR2 from the germline V gene are LGHDT and YNNKEL (reference sequence).

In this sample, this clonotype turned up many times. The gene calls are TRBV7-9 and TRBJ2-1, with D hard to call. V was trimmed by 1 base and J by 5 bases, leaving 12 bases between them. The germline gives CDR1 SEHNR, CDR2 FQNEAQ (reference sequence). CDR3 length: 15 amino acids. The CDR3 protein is CASSLVLGGHNEQFF. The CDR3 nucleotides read TGTGCCAGCAGCTTAGTTTTAGGCGGCCACAATGAGCAGTTCTTC. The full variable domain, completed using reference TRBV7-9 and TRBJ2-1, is DTGVSQNPRHKITKRGQNVTFRCDPISEHNRLYWYRQTLGQGPEFLTYFQNEAQLEKSRLLSDRFSAERPKGSFSTLEIQRTEQGDSAMYLCASSLVLGGHNEQFFGPGTRLTVL.

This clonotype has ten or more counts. CDR3 nucleotide sequence: TGTGCCAGCAGCTTAGAGGGGGCACCCCGGGGCTACAATGAGCAGTTCTTC. Residues: CASSLEGAPRGYNEQFF. This chain joins TRBV11-2 and TRBJ2-1; D might be TRBD1 (6 bases). Germline V lookup: CDR1 SGHAT, CDR2 FQNNGV. Trimming took off 0 bases at V and 3 bases at J, with 15 bases between the two ends. This CDR3 has 17 residues.

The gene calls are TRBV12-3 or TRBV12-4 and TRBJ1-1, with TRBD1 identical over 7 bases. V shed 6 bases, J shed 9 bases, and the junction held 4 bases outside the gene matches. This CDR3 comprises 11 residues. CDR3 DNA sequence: TGTGCCAGCAGCCAGACAGGGCAAGCTTTCTTT. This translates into CASSQTGQAFF.

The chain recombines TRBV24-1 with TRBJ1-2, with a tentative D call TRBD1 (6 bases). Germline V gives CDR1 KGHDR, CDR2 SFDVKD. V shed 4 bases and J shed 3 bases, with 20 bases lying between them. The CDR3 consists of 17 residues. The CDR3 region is CATSEDRRGQTYYGYTF. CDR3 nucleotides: TGTGCCACCAGTGAAGACCGCCGCGGACAGACTTACTATGGCTACACCTTC.

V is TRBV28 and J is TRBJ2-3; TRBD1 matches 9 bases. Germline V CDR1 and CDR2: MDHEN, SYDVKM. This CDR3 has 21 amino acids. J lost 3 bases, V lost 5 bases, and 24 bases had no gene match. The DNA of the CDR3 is TGTGCCAGCAGTCACTCTCTTAGGCTGGCTTCCGGGACAGGGAAAACAGATACGCAGTATTTT. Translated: CASSHSLRLASGTGKTDTQYF.

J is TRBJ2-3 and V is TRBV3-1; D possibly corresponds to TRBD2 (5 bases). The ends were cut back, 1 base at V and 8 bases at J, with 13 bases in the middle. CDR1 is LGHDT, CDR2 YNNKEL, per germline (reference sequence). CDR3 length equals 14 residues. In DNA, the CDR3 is TGTGCCAGCAGCCAAGTGGAGAGGGTGGGTACGCAGTATTTT. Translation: CASSQVERVGTQYF.

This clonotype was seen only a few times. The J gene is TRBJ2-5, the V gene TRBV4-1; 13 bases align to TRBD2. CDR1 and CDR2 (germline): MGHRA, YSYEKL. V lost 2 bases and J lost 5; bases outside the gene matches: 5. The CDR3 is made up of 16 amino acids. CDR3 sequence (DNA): TGCGCCAGCAGCCAAACCGGACTAGCGGGAGTGGAGACCCAGTACTTC. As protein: CASSQTGLAGVETQYF.

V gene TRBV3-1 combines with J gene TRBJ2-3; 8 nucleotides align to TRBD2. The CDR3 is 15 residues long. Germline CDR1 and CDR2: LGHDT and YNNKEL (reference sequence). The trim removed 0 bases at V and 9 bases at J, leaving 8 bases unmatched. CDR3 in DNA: TGTGCCAGCAGCCAAGATTCCGAGCGGGAGTTAACGCAGTATTTT. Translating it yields CASSQDSERELTQYF.

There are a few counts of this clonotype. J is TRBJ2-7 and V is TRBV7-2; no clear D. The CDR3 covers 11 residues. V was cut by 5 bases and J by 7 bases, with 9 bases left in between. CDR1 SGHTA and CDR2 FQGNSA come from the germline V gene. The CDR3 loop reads CASSHSLEQYF. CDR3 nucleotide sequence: TGTGCCAGCAGCCACTCGTTGGAGCAGTACTTC. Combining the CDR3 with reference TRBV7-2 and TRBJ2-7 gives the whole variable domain GAGVSQSPSNKVTEKGKDVELRCDPISGHTALYWYRQSLGQGLEFLIYFQGNSAPDKSGLPSDRFSAERTGGSVSTLTIQRTQQEDSAVYLCASSHSLEQYFGPGTRLTVT.

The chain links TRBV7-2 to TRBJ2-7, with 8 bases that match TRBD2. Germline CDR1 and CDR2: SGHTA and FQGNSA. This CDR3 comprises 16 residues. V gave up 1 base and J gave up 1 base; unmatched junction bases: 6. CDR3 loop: CASSLGLAGKSYEQYF. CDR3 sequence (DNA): TGTGCCAGCAGCTTAGGGCTAGCGGGTAAATCCTACGAGCAGTACTTC.

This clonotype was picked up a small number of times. CDR3 amino acids: CASSEDPYGYTF. The CDR3 DNA reads TGTGCCAGCAGTGAAGACCCATATGGCTACACCTTC. The chain couples TRBV2 to TRBJ1-2, with D hard to call. Germline values: CDR1 SNHLY, CDR2 FYNNEI. CDR3 length: 12 residues. Between the trimmed V and J ends, which lost 1 base and 5 bases, there was a span of 5 bases.

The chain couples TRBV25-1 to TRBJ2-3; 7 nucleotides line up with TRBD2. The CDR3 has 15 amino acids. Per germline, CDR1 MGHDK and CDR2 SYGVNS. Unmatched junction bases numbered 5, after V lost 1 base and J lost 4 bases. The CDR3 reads CASSEWASGSDTQYF. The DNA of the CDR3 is TGTGCCAGCAGTGAATGGGCTAGCGGATCAGATACGCAGTATTTT.

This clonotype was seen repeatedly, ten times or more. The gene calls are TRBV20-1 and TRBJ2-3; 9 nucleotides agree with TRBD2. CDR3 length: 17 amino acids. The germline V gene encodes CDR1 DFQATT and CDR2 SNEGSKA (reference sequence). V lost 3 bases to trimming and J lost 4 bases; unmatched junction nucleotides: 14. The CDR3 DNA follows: TGCAGTGCTAGCCAGAGGTTGGCGGGAGGGGACCCAGATACGCAGTATTTT. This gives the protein CSASQRLAGGDPDTQYF.

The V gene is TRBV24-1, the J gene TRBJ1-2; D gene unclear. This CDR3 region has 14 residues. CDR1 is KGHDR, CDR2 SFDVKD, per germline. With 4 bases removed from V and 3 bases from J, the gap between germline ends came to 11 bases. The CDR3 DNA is TGTGCCACCAGTGACCGGACGGGCTACTATGGCTACACCTTC. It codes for CATSDRTGYYGYTF.

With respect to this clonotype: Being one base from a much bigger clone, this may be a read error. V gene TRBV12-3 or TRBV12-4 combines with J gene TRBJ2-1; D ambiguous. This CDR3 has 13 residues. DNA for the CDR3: TGTGCCAGCAGTTTCTATCAGTACAATAAGCAGTTCTTC. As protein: CASSFYQYNKQFF.

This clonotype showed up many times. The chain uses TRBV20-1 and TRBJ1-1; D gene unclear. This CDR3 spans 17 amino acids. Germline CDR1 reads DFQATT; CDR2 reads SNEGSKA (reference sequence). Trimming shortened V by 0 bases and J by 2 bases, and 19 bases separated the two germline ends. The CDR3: CSARDWRAVALNTEAFF. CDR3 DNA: TGCAGTGCTAGAGATTGGAGGGCAGTAGCTTTAAACACTGAAGCTTTCTTT.

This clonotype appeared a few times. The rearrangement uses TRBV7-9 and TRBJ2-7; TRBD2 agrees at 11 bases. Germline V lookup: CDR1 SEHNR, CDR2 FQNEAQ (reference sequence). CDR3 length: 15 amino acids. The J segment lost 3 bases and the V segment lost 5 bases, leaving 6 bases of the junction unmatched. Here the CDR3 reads CASSQTSGTFYEQYF. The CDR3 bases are TGTGCCAGCAGCCAGACTAGCGGGACCTTCTACGAGCAGTACTTC.

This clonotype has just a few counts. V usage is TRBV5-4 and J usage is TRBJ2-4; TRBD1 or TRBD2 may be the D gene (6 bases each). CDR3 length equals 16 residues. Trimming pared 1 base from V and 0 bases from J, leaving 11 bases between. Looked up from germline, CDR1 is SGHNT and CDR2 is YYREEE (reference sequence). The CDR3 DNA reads TGTGCCAGCAGCTTGCGCCGGGGGCTAGCCAAAAACATTCAGTACTTC. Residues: CASSLRRGLAKNIQYF. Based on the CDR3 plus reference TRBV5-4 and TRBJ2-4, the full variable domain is ETGVTQSPTHLIKTRGQQVTLRCSSQSGHNTVSWYQQALGQGPQFIFQYYREEENGRGNFPPRFSGLQFPNYSSELNVNALELDDSALYLCASSLRRGLAKNIQYFGAGTRLSVL.

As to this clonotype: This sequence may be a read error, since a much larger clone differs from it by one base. This chain's CDR3 is CASSLGMETQYF. DNA of the CDR3: TGTGCCAGCAGCTTAGGAATGGAGACCCAGTACTTC. This rearrangement joins TRBV7-9 to TRBJ2-5, with D unresolved. This CDR3 contains 12 residues. V was shortened by 1 base and J by 5 bases, with 5 bases between the two germline ends. Germline loops: CDR1 SEHNR, CDR2 FQNEAQ (reference sequence).

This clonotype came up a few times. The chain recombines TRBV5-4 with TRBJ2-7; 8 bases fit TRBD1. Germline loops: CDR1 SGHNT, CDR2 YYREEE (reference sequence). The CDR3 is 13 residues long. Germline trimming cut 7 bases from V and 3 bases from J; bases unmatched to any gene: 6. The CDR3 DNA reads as TGTGCCAGCGCTGGAGGACAGGGCTACGAGCAGTACTTC. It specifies CASAGGQGYEQYF. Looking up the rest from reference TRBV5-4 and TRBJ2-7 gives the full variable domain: ETGVTQSPTHLIKTRGQQVTLRCSSQSGHNTVSWYQQALGQGPQFIFQYYREEENGRGNFPPRFSGLQFPNYSSELNVNALELDDSALYLCASAGGQGYEQYFGPGTRLTVT.

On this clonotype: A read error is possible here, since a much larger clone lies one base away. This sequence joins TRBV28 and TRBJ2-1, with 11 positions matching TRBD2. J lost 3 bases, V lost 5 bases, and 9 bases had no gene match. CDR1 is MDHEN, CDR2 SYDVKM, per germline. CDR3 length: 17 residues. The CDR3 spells CASSGVTSGGLYNEQFF. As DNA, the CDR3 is TGTGCCAGCAGTGGCGTAACTAGCGGGGGCCTCTACAATGAGCAGTTCTTC.

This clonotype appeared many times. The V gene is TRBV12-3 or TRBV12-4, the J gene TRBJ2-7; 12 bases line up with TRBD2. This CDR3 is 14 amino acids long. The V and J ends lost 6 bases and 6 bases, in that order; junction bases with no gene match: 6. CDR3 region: CASRRLAGDREQYF. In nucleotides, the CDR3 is TGTGCCAGCAGGCGACTAGCGGGGGATCGCGAGCAGTACTTC.